A selection of T cell receptor beta chains follows, all from one sample in a study of spatial heterogeneity in lung cancer. Using its own MiXCR run on the 5' RACE reads, TCRdb lists one record per CDR3 protein. This sample has 15,000 to 20,000 distinct CDR3 sequences, with 5.5% to 8% found just once. Sequences were derived from lung tumor tissue, sampled at surgery. Every receptor here comes from a female donor with early-stage non-small cell lung cancer. CDR3s include the opening cysteine and the closing phenylalanine or tryptophan. Each record gives: D gene, clone size, J gene, V gene, CDR3 protein, CDR3 DNA. The D gene is left open where the match is weak. Not all rows give a size; the values are once, few, many and, for expanded clones, a class.

>.|many|TRBJ2-5|TRBV20-1
CSALKQETQYF
TGCAGTGCATTAAAACAAGAGACCCAGTACTTC
>TRBD1|medium-sized|TRBJ1-5|TRBV2
CASSGTGEDQPQHF
TGTGCCAGCAGCGGGACAGGGGAGGATCAGCCCCAGCATTTT
>TRBD1|many|TRBJ2-1|TRBV29-1
CSVVRMETGGGYNEQFF
TGCAGCGTTGTTAGGATGGAGACAGGGGGAGGATACAATGAGCAGTTCTTC
>TRBD1|many|TRBJ1-5|TRBV7-9
CASSAGQASNQPQHF
TGTGCCAGCAGCGCCGGACAGGCAAGCAATCAGCCCCAGCATTTT
>.|many|TRBJ2-2|TRBV27
CASTPRAANTGELFF
TGTGCCAGCACACCCAGGGCAGCGAACACCGGGGAGCTGTTTTTT
>.|few|TRBJ2-3|TRBV3-1
CASSQVEEGVYTDTQYF
TGTGCCAGCAGCCAAGTTGAGGAGGGAGTATACACAGATACGCAGTATTTT
>.|medium-sized|TRBJ2-4|TRBV20-1
CSARSAEGGAKNIQYF
TGCAGTGCTAGATCGGCGGAAGGGGGGGCCAAAAACATTCAGTACTTC
>.|many|TRBJ2-1|TRBV20-1
CSASWWRAYNEQFF
TGCAGTGCTAGTTGGTGGAGAGCCTACAATGAGCAGTTCTTC
>.|.|TRBJ1-5|TRBV28
CASSSQGGSNQPQHF
TGTGCCAGCAGCTCCCAGGGTGGTAGCAATCAGCCCCAGCATTTT
>.|many|TRBJ1-5|TRBV12-3/TRBV12-4
CASSVGGSGNQPQHF
TGTGCCAGCAGTGTTGGGGGGTCGGGTAATCAGCCCCAGCATTTT
>.|many|TRBJ1-1|TRBV6-6
CASSYSGLNTEAFF
TGTGCCAGCAGTTACTCAGGGCTCAACACTGAAGCTTTCTTT
>TRBD1|many|TRBJ2-3|TRBV27
CASSPRQGRWEDTQYF
TGTGCCAGCAGTCCCCGACAGGGCAGATGGGAAGATACGCAGTATTTT
>.|.|TRBJ2-7|TRBV28
CATNILAGEQYF
TGTGCCACCAATATTCTCGCAGGCGAGCAGTACTTC
>TRBD2|medium-sized|TRBJ2-7|TRBV20-1
CSAGRESAGGEQYF
TGCAGTGCTGGCAGGGAGTCAGCGGGAGGCGAGCAGTACTTC
>.|few|TRBJ2-5|TRBV20-1
CSAPKGAETQYF
TGCAGTGCCCCGAAAGGCGCAGAGACCCAGTACTTC
>.|many|TRBJ1-1|TRBV7-2
CASSFKRETEAFF
TGTGCCAGCAGCTTTAAGCGGGAAACTGAAGCTTTCTTT
>TRBD2|many|TRBJ2-7|TRBV20-1
CSALNSGRAYEQYF
TGCAGTGCGCTAAATAGCGGGAGGGCCTACGAGCAGTACTTC
>TRBD1|many|TRBJ1-1|TRBV6-1
CASSEYRGTEAFF
TGTGCCAGCAGTGAGTACAGGGGGACTGAAGCTTTCTTT
>.|many|TRBJ2-7|TRBV4-3
CASSLDHSAPYYEQYF
TGCGCCAGCAGCCTCGACCACAGTGCGCCTTACTACGAGCAGTACTTC
>.|many|TRBJ2-2|TRBV11-3
CASSLGSRAAGELFF
TGTGCCAGCAGCTTAGGTTCCAGGGCGGCCGGGGAGCTGTTTTTT
>TRBD2|medium-sized|TRBJ2-7|TRBV6-6
CASRKDSGREYEQYF
TGTGCCAGCAGAAAAGATAGCGGGAGAGAGTACGAGCAGTACTTC
>TRBD1|few|TRBJ2-1|TRBV29-1
CSVLDSGTGDNEQFF
TGCAGCGTATTGGACTCCGGGACAGGGGACAATGAGCAGTTCTTC
>TRBD1|many|TRBJ1-2|TRBV19
CASSPQTGVLNYGYTF
TGTGCCAGTAGTCCTCAGACAGGGGTCCTTAACTATGGCTACACCTTC
>TRBD1|.|TRBJ1-2|TRBV24-1
CATSKPGGFGYTF
TGTGCCACCAGTAAACCAGGGGGCTTTGGCTACACCTTC
>.|.|TRBJ2-7|TRBV2
CAGRSTTYEQYF
TGTGCAGGCCGGAGCACCACCTACGAGCAGTACTTC
>.|many|TRBJ2-7|TRBV20-1
CSAGGPAYEQYF
TGCAGTGCTGGGGGACCGGCCTACGAGCAGTACTTC
>TRBD1|many|TRBJ2-5|TRBV6-5
CASRRDRGRGETQYF
TGTGCCAGCAGACGGGACAGGGGGCGCGGAGAGACCCAGTACTTC
>TRBD1|many|TRBJ2-7|TRBV30
CAWTLQGVYNSYEQYF
TGTGCCTGGACTCTACAGGGGGTATACAACTCCTACGAGCAGTACTTC
>TRBD2|.|TRBJ2-5|TRBV6-2/TRBV6-3
CASSYYWGGSRYF
TGTGCCAGCAGTTACTACTGGGGAGGGTCCCGGTACTTC
>.|.|TRBJ1-4|TRBV5-6
CASSLMGRGTNEKLFF
TGTGCCAGCAGCCTAATGGGACGAGGAACTAATGAAAAACTGTTTTTT
>.|medium-sized|TRBJ2-3|TRBV6-2/TRBV6-3
CASSYFSGASDTQYF
TGTGCCAGCAGTTACTTTTCAGGGGCCAGCGATACGCAGTATTTT
>.|medium-sized|TRBJ1-1|TRBV11-2
CASSLANTEAFF
TGTGCCAGCAGCTTAGCTAACACTGAAGCTTTCTTT
>TRBD2|many|TRBJ2-3|TRBV7-2
CASSPRGTSGSKTDTQYF
TGTGCCAGCAGCCCCCGCGGGACTAGCGGGAGTAAAACAGATACGCAGTATTTT
>.|many|TRBJ2-7|TRBV20-1
CIAFRGGEQYF
TGCATCGCCTTTAGGGGAGGCGAGCAGTACTTC
>.|many|TRBJ2-7|TRBV20-1
CSARGLRSQFYEQYF
TGCAGTGCTAGAGGCCTCCGAAGTCAATTCTACGAGCAGTACTTC
>.|many|TRBJ1-5|TRBV6-1
CASSEGWGNQPQHF
TGTGCCAGCAGTGAAGGCTGGGGAAATCAGCCCCAGCATTTT
>.|.|TRBJ2-5|TRBV21-1
CARDLRSETQYF
TGTGCCAGGGACCTCCGGAGCGAGACCCAGTACTTC
>.|many|TRBJ2-7|TRBV12-3/TRBV12-4
CASSLRWEQYF
TGTGCCAGCAGTTTAAGGTGGGAGCAGTACTTC
>TRBD2|many|TRBJ2-1|TRBV7-2
CASSLRPTSGTTYNEQFF
TGTGCCAGCAGCTTACGCCCGACTAGCGGGACGACCTACAATGAGCAGTTCTTC
>TRBD2|medium-sized|TRBJ2-3|TRBV20-1
CSATSGRKNTQYF
TGCAGTGCCACTAGCGGGAGGAAGAATACGCAGTATTTT
>.|many|TRBJ1-5|TRBV12-3/TRBV12-4
CASTQLGVYQPQHF
TGTGCCAGCACTCAACTAGGGGTCTATCAGCCCCAGCATTTT
>.|few|TRBJ1-2|TRBV5-1
CASSLTANYGYTF
TGCGCCAGCAGCTTGACAGCCAACTATGGCTACACCTTC
>.|few|TRBJ2-7|TRBV5-1
CASSETAGSLTYEQYF
TGCGCCAGCAGCGAGACGGCAGGGTCTCTCACCTACGAGCAGTACTTC
>.|many|TRBJ1-1|TRBV7-2
CASSLEQGREAFF
TGTGCCAGCAGCTTAGAACAGGGTCGGGAAGCTTTCTTT
>.|many|TRBJ2-2|TRBV28
CASSLRKNRVYTGELFF
TGTGCCAGCAGTTTACGTAAAAACAGGGTTTACACCGGGGAGCTGTTTTTT
>TRBD2|few|TRBJ2-7|TRBV27
CANHRSGSSDEQYF
TGTGCCAACCACCGAAGCGGGAGTTCCGACGAGCAGTACTTC
>.|few|TRBJ2-6|TRBV25-1
CASRGTGANVLTF
TGTGCCAGCAGAGGGACTGGGGCCAACGTCCTGACTTTC
>.|.|TRBJ2-6|TRBV5-1
CASSLAGTGANVLTF
TGCGCCAGCAGCTTGGCAGGGACCGGGGCCAACGTCCTGACTTTC
>.|many|TRBJ2-3|TRBV2
CASREGLDTQYF
TGTGCCAGCAGGGAGGGGTTGGATACGCAGTATTTT
>TRBD1|many|TRBJ2-7|TRBV10-3
CAISESIGTGSYEQYF
TGTGCCATCAGTGAGTCGATAGGGACAGGCTCCTACGAGCAGTACTTC
>TRBD1|.|TRBJ1-5|TRBV20-1
CSARATGDNQPQHF
TGCAGTGCTAGGGCGACAGGGGACAATCAGCCCCAGCATTTT
>.|many|TRBJ1-1|TRBV4-2
CASSQLRGTTEAFF
TGTGCCAGCAGCCAACTAAGGGGCACGACTGAAGCTTTCTTT
>.|many|TRBJ1-2|TRBV6-1
CASELSQNYGYTF
TGTGCCAGCGAACTCTCCCAGAACTATGGCTACACCTTC
>.|many|TRBJ1-2|TRBV27
CASSSRTGGYTF
TGTGCCAGCAGTTCCCGGACTGGCGGCTACACCTTC
>.|many|TRBJ2-7|TRBV27
CASSFRNSYEQYF
TGTGCCAGCAGTTTCCGGAATTCCTACGAGCAGTACTTC
>.|many|TRBJ1-1|TRBV11-2
CASSLSRGAFNTEAFF
TGTGCCAGCAGCTTGAGCCGGGGGGCCTTTAACACTGAAGCTTTCTTT
>.|many|TRBJ2-1|TRBV5-1
CASSLLGNSYNEQFF
TGCGCCAGCAGCTTATTGGGGAATTCCTACAATGAGCAGTTCTTC
>.|many|TRBJ2-7|TRBV7-2
CASSLSNYEQYF
TGTGCCAGCAGCCTCTCCAATTACGAGCAGTACTTC
>.|.|TRBJ2-3|TRBV6-2/TRBV6-3
CASSPMSGPTSTDTQYF
TGTGCCAGCAGTCCTATGAGCGGGCCCACTAGCACAGATACGCAGTATTTT